The clone carrying this T cell receptor beta chain was observed a single time. Antigen specificity is unknown. The source of the sample is a study of shared clonotypes between healthy human individuals. Overall study results and limits: Sampling included only blood; tissue repertoires likely differ.

V was trimmed by 1 base and J by 7 bases, leaving 10 bases between them. The V gene's germline CDR1 is SEHNR and CDR2 FQNEAQ (reference sequence). This CDR3 comprises 13 residues. The deep-level immunoSEQ assay was used. The authors loaded roughly 200 ng DNA, about 30,000 T cell genomes, into sorted-subset replicate PCRs. TCRdb's copy holds only in-frame clones and misses some; the assay was immunoSEQ multiplex PCR. Of hundreds of thousands of clones listed, around 96% are singletons. Selected positively for CCR7 and CD45RO-negative, naive CD8 cells excluded terminally differentiated effector memory CD45RA+ cells. Adult Caucasians living in Nashville, Tennessee made up all of the donors.

The sequence was collected from a woman aged 25-40 years in good health. The chain is built from TRBV7-9 and TRBJ1-1; a possible D gene is TRBD1 (6 bases). The source material was naive CD8+ T cells sorted from blood. CDR3 bases: TGTGCCAGCAGCTTAGGGGGAGGGGGTGAAGCTTTCTTT. It is translated as CASSLGGGGEAFF.